Each of the 32 T cell receptor beta chains below was sequenced from the same sample in a study of blood T cell repertoires in COVID-19 (TCRdb year 2020). The method behind the library was the immunoSEQ multiplex PCR assay. The source is immuneACCESS, and TCRdb retained only in-frame sequences with V and J called. Part of the clones is not carried over; for the studies checked, unresolved V genes explain less than half of this, and the remainder is unexplained. The sample table lists approximately 120,000 clones, about 74% of them with a count of one. Clones ranked in the top ten supply 4.5% to 6% of the sample. Sequenced: peripheral blood. These receptors were taken from a man at least 80 years old with COVID-19, enrolled during active disease.

In its sample, this clone was seen a few times. This chain connects TRBV6-2 or TRBV6-3 to TRBJ2-7, with 8 nucleotides matching TRBD2. The length of the CDR3 is 15 residues. Trimming took 2 bases from V and 3 from J; bases not matched to a gene: 6. CDR1 is MNHEY and CDR2 is SVGEGT in the germline V gene. This CDR3 is CASSYIAGLNYEQYF. CDR3 DNA: TGTGCCAGCAGTTACATAGCGGGACTGAACTACGAGCAGTACTTC.

This clone was seen only a few times. The chain links TRBV4-1 to TRBJ1-1, with D possibly matching TRBD1 (5 bases). CDR1 MGHRA and CDR2 YSYEKL come from the germline V gene. There are 15 residues in the CDR3. Deletions cut 3 bases from V and 0 bases from J, with 11 bases between. In DNA form, the CDR3 reads TGCGCCAGCAGCCACCCCGGGACTTTGAACACTGAAGCTTTCTTT. Translation gives CASSHPGTLNTEAFF.

V is TRBV7-9 and J is TRBJ1-3, with 9 positions matching TRBD1. V dropped 5 bases and J dropped 0; count of bases not matched to a gene: 8. The CDR3 has 17 residues. Germline V gives CDR1 SEHNR, CDR2 FQNEAQ (reference sequence). The CDR3 protein is CASSLRLTGGSGNTIYF. The CDR3 DNA reads TGTGCCAGCAGCCTACGGTTGACAGGGGGCTCTGGAAACACCATATATTTT.

The chain employs TRBV20-1 and TRBJ2-5; 8 positions agree with TRBD2. Germline-derived CDR1 and CDR2 are DFQATT and SNEGSKA (reference sequence). The CDR3 loop spans 12 amino acids. With 3 bases clipped from V and 6 bases from J, the junction kept 3 bases outside the gene matches. CDR3 protein: CSASEREKTQYF. In DNA, the CDR3 is TGCAGTGCTAGTGAGCGGGAGAAGACCCAGTACTTC.

This clone was seen only a few times. In DNA form, the CDR3 reads TGTGCCAGCAGTTTCAAGGGGTATGGCTACACCTTC. Translated, it gives CASSFKGYGYTF. The V call is TRBV27, the J call TRBJ1-2; D perhaps matches TRBD1 (5 bases). Germline lookup yields CDR1 MNHEY and CDR2 SMNVEV (reference sequence). This CDR3 has 12 amino acids. V shed 3 bases and J shed 5 bases, with 7 bases lying between them.

This clone has more than one count but fewer than ten. The rearrangement links TRBV4-2 to TRBJ2-1; 8 bases fit TRBD2. V was pared by 4 bases and J by 6 bases, with 11 bases of the junction left unmatched. The V gene's germline CDR1 is LGHNA and CDR2 YNFKEQ. The length of the CDR3 is 16 residues. CDR3 bases: TGTGCCAGCAGCCCCGCGGGAGCGGGAGTTCTCAATGAGCAGTTCTTC. The encoded protein is CASSPAGAGVLNEQFF.

The V call is TRBV28, the J call TRBJ1-5; TRBD1 agrees at 9 bases. The CDR3 consists of 15 residues. Germline CDR1 is MDHEN and CDR2 is SYDVKM. The V and J ends lost 8 bases and 0 bases, in that order; junction bases with no gene match: 5. The CDR3 DNA reads TGTGCCAGCCGGACAGGGGTCCATAGCAATCAGCCCCAGCATTTT. Protein: CASRTGVHSNQPQHF. Filled out from reference TRBV28 and TRBJ1-5, the complete variable domain reads DVKVTQSSRYLVKRTGEKVFLECVQDMDHENMFWYRQDPGLGLRLIYFSYDVKMKEKGDIPEGYSVSREKKERFSLILESASTNQTSMYLCASRTGVHSNQPQHFGDGTRLSIL.

V is TRBV12-3 or TRBV12-4 and J is TRBJ2-7; 7 bases fit TRBD1. The V and J ends lost 3 bases and 6 bases, in that order; junction bases with no gene match: 2. The length of the CDR3 is 12 residues. The DNA of the CDR3 is TGTGCCAGCAGTTTCACAGGGGCCGAGCAGTACTTC. This encodes CASSFTGAEQYF.

The chain recombines TRBV11-1 with TRBJ1-2; no clear D gene. Germline values: CDR1 SGHAT, CDR2 FQDESV (reference sequence). V was cut by 0 bases and J by 4 bases, with 6 bases left in between. This CDR3 region has 13 residues. CDR3 DNA sequence: TGTGCCAGCAGCTTAGCCGGTCCCTATGGCTACACCTTC. Amino acids: CASSLAGPYGYTF.

There are a few counts of this clone. The V call is TRBV27, the J call TRBJ1-1; D is perhaps TRBD1 (6 bases). V was pared by 6 bases and J by 0 bases, with 17 bases between. CDR1 and CDR2 (germline): MNHEY, SMNVEV (reference sequence). The CDR3 extends over 16 amino acids. The CDR3 coding sequence is TGTGCCAGCAGCGCCGGGGGGCGGGTTATGAACACTGAAGCTTTCTTT. Translating it yields CASSAGGRVMNTEAFF.

This chain's CDR3 is CASRDRDQPHLYNSPLHF. DNA for the CDR3: TGTGCCAGCAGGGACAGGGATCAACCTCATCTTTATAATTCACCCCTCCACTTT. V and J are TRBV2 and TRBJ1-6; 8 nucleotides match TRBD1. The germline gives CDR1 SNHLY, CDR2 FYNNEI. With V trimmed by 6 bases and J by 4 bases, 14 bases remained unmatched. The CDR3 contains 18 residues.

V usage is TRBV5-4 and J usage is TRBJ1-1; D gene uncertain. V was shortened by 0 bases and J by 4 bases, with 13 bases between the two germline ends. The CDR3 has 15 amino acids. Germline CDR1 SGHNT, CDR2 YYREEE (reference sequence). The chain's CDR3 is CASSLVRGEGTEAFF. The CDR3 nucleotides read TGTGCCAGCAGCTTGGTCCGGGGAGAGGGCACTGAAGCTTTCTTT.

J is TRBJ2-1 and V is TRBV29-1; 13 nucleotides agree with TRBD2. Germline trimming cut 5 bases from V and 8 bases from J; bases unmatched to any gene: 18. Per the germline V gene, CDR1 is SQVTM and CDR2 is ANQGSEA. This CDR3 is 18 amino acids long. Here the CDR3 DNA reads TGCAGCGTTAGTGACGGACTAGCGGGAGATTGGGTCAATTATGAGCAGTTCTTC. Its translation is CSVSDGLAGDWVNYEQFF.

This clone has a single count. V usage is TRBV6-1 and J usage is TRBJ1-5, with 8 bases lining up with TRBD1. J gave up 6 bases and V 3 bases, and 7 bases lay outside the gene matches. Per the germline V gene, CDR1 is MNHNS and CDR2 is SASEGT. This CDR3 region has 15 residues. The CDR3 DNA reads TGTGCCAGCAGTGAGACCGGGACAGGTTTTCAGCCCCAGCATTTT. It codes for CASSETGTGFQPQHF.

The J gene is TRBJ1-4, the V gene TRBV28, with 9 bases lining up with TRBD1. Unmatched junction bases numbered 4, after V lost 2 bases and J lost 6 bases. The CDR3 is 15 amino acids. The germline V gene encodes CDR1 MDHEN and CDR2 SYDVKM. The CDR3 reads CASSLEGQGDEKLFF. CDR3 nucleotides: TGTGCCAGCAGTTTAGAGGGACAGGGAGATGAAAAACTGTTTTTT.

V gene TRBV6-5 combines with J gene TRBJ1-1, with a possible D match to TRBD1 (5 bases). This CDR3 region has 15 residues. Germline CDR1 is MNHEY and CDR2 is SVGAGI. V was trimmed by 5 bases and J by 2 bases, leaving 15 bases between them. CDR3 DNA: TGTGCCAGCAGTCGCGGGGCCGGGATTAACACTGAAGCTTTCTTT. As protein: CASSRGAGINTEAFF.

This clone occurred a few times. The chain employs TRBV13 and TRBJ2-7; TRBD1 aligns across 9 bases. The CDR3 has 14 residues. CDR1 is PRHDT and CDR2 is FYEKMQ in the germline V gene (reference sequence). V lost 3 bases, J lost 3 bases, and 3 bases stayed unmatched. CDR3 loop: CASSLGTGNYEQYF. CDR3 nucleotide sequence: TGTGCCAGCAGCTTGGGGACAGGGAACTACGAGCAGTACTTC.

This clone was seen many times. The chain recombines TRBV13 with TRBJ2-7, with TRBD1 identical over 7 bases. CDR3 size: 15 residues. Germline V gene lookup returns CDR1 PRHDT and CDR2 FYEKMQ (reference sequence). The J segment lost 2 bases and the V segment lost 5 bases, leaving 9 bases of the junction unmatched. The DNA for the CDR3 is TGTGCCAGCAGCCCGAACAGGGGAGCCCCCTACGAGCAGTACTTC. This encodes CASSPNRGAPYEQYF.

This clone came up a few times. The J gene is TRBJ1-1, the V gene TRBV27, with D unresolved. V was pared by 0 bases and J by 4 bases, with 9 bases between. The CDR3 has 14 amino acids. The germline CDR1 and CDR2 sequences are MNHEY and SMNVEV (reference sequence). The CDR3 sequence is CASSLSRQRTEAFF. The CDR3 coding sequence is TGTGCCAGCAGTTTATCAAGGCAGCGCACTGAAGCTTTCTTT.

The rearrangement uses TRBV6-1 and TRBJ2-1; the match to TRBD2 covers 10 bases. The germline V gene encodes CDR1 MNHNS and CDR2 SASEGT. V trimming: 4 bases; J trimming: 1 base; junction bases outside the gene matches: 13. This CDR3 is 19 amino acids long. This CDR3 reads CASSVIGLAGAGSYNEQFF. In DNA form, the CDR3 reads TGTGCCAGCAGTGTCATCGGCCTAGCGGGAGCAGGGTCCTACAATGAGCAGTTCTTC.

This chain connects TRBV10-1 to TRBJ1-1, with D tentatively TRBD1 (5 bases). The CDR3 has 14 residues. Germline CDR1 and CDR2: WNHNN and SYGVQD (reference sequence). Deletions cut 2 bases from V and 3 bases from J, with 10 bases between. CDR3 nucleotide sequence: TGCGCCAGCAGTGAGGACAGTCAGGACACTGAAGCTTTCTTT. Translation gives CASSEDSQDTEAFF.

The chain joins TRBV6-5 to TRBJ1-5; D uncertain. This CDR3 comprises 15 residues. Germline values: CDR1 MNHEY, CDR2 SVGAGI. Trimming shortened V by 6 bases and J by 6 bases, and 18 bases separated the two germline ends. CDR3 in amino acids: CASSLPREASQPQHF. The CDR3 region has the DNA TGTGCCAGCAGCCTCCCTCGGGAGGCAAGTCAGCCCCAGCATTTT.

The V and J genes are TRBV6-5 and TRBJ2-7; D is undetermined. The germline V gene encodes CDR1 MNHEY and CDR2 SVGAGI. Between the trimmed V and J ends, which lost 2 bases and 3 bases, there was a span of 17 bases. This CDR3 has 16 amino acids. CDR3 amino acids: CASSYLDGSPIYEQYF. The CDR3 DNA sequence: TGTGCCAGCAGTTACCTAGACGGATCCCCCATCTACGAGCAGTACTTC.

Of note for this clone: Other DNA variants within this sample encode the same CDR3. The CDR3 loop is CASSMTGGYEQYF. The CDR3 nucleotides are TGTGCCAGTAGTATGACAGGGGGATACGAGCAGTACTTC. V gene TRBV19 combines with J gene TRBJ2-7; TRBD1 matches 9 bases. J was trimmed by 4 bases and V by 3 bases; bases with no gene match: 1. The CDR3 has 13 residues. Germline loops: CDR1 LNHDA, CDR2 SQIVND (reference sequence).

The chain employs TRBV6-4 and TRBJ1-1; a weak D match, TRBD1 (5 bases). Germline CDR1 reads MRHNA; CDR2 reads SNTAGT. V lost 4 bases, J lost 4 bases, and 16 bases lay in between. There are 15 residues in the CDR3. CDR3 DNA: TGTGCCAGCAGTGCCCCCCTTCTCGGGGGCACTGAAGCTTTCTTT. Its protein is CASSAPLLGGTEAFF.

The chain joins TRBV12-3 or TRBV12-4 to TRBJ2-3; D might be TRBD1 (5 bases). This CDR3 has 11 residues. V lost 8 bases and J lost 4, with 7 bases in between. The CDR3 sequence: CASSRADTQYF. CDR3 nucleotides: TGTGCCAGCTCCAGGGCAGATACGCAGTATTTT.

The CDR3 DNA reads TGTGCCAGCAGTGAATCCCGACAGTTTAATTCACCCCTCCACTTT. It specifies CASSESRQFNSPLHF. The chain links TRBV6-1 to TRBJ1-6, with D possibly being TRBD1 (5 bases). This CDR3 region has 15 residues. Trimming took off 2 bases at V and 6 bases at J, with 11 bases between the two ends. CDR1 and CDR2 from the germline V gene are MNHNS and SASEGT.

The chain recombines TRBV28 with TRBJ2-7; D is perhaps TRBD2 (5 bases). The V end lost 8 bases, the J end lost 3 bases, and 14 bases lay between the germline ends. From germline, CDR1 is MDHEN and CDR2 SYDVKM. The CDR3 is 13 residues long. This CDR3 reads CASGLGSHYEQYF. The CDR3 bases are TGTGCCAGCGGACTTGGCAGCCACTACGAGCAGTACTTC.

V and J are TRBV29-1 and TRBJ2-5; 10 bases match TRBD1. The CDR3 sequence is 14 residues long. Germline V lookup: CDR1 SQVTM, CDR2 ANQGSEA. V dropped 4 bases and J dropped 5; count of bases not matched to a gene: 7. DNA of the CDR3: TGCAGCGTTGTAGGGGACAGGGGTTGGGAGACCCAGTACTTC. This codes for CSVVGDRGWETQYF.

The chain combines TRBV28 with TRBJ1-1, with 8 bases aligning to TRBD1. The ends lost 7 bases at V and 4 bases at J; junction bases unmatched: 11. The CDR3 sequence is 15 residues long. The V gene's germline CDR1 is MDHEN and CDR2 SYDVKM. CDR3 sequence (DNA): TGTGCCAGCATCTCTCAGGGGGCGGAGGGCACTGAAGCTTTCTTT. Its translation is CASISQGAEGTEAFF.

This clone was counted once. The chain uses TRBV5-8 and TRBJ2-7; TRBD2 aligns across 11 bases. Per the germline V gene, CDR1 is SGHTS and CDR2 is YDEGEE. There are 17 residues in the CDR3. V trimming: 4 bases; J trimming: 4 bases; junction bases outside the gene matches: 13. The CDR3 region is CASSRPRLAGGPYEQYF. The CDR3 DNA reads as TGTGCCAGCAGCCGCCCCCGGCTAGCGGGAGGACCTTACGAGCAGTACTTC.

The chain uses TRBV5-1 and TRBJ2-1, with 8 nucleotides matching TRBD1. The CDR3 consists of 14 residues. Germline CDR1 is SGHRS and CDR2 is YFSETQ. The V gene end was trimmed by 2 bases and the J gene end by 4 bases; junction bases not matched to a gene: 2. This CDR3 reads CASSLGQGYNEQFF. The CDR3 nucleotides read TGCGCCAGCAGCTTAGGACAGGGATACAATGAGCAGTTCTTC. Based on the CDR3 plus reference TRBV5-1 and TRBJ2-1, the full variable domain is KAGVTQTPRYLIKTRGQQVTLSCSPISGHRSVSWYQQTPGQGLQFLFEYFSETQRNKGNFPGRFSGRQFSNSRSEMNVSTLELGDSALYLCASSLGQGYNEQFFGPGTRLTVL.